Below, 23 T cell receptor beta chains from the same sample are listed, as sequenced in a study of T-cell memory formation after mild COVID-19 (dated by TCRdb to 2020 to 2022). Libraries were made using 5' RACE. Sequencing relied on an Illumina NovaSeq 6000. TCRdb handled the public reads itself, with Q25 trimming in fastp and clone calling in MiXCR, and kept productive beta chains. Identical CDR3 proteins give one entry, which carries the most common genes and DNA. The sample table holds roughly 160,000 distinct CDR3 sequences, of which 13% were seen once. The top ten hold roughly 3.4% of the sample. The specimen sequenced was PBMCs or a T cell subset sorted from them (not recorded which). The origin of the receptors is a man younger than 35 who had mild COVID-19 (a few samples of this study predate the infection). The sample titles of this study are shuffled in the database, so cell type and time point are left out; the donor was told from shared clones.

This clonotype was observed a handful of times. This chain's CDR3 is CASSLTGVGDYGYTF. The CDR3 region has the DNA TGCGCCAGCAGCTTGACAGGGGTTGGGGACTATGGCTACACCTTC. The gene calls are TRBV5-1 and TRBJ1-2; 7 bases line up with TRBD1. Germline CDR1 SGHRS, CDR2 YFSETQ. Trimming at V came to 1 base and at J to 3 bases, leaving 6 bases not matched to a gene. This CDR3 is built from 15 residues.

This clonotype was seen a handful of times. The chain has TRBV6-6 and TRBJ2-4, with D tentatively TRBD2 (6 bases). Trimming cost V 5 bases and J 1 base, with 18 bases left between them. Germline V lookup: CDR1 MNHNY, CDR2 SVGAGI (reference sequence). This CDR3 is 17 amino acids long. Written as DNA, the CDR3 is TGTGCCAGCAGTACCTGGAGGGCAGGGACGGCCAAAAACATTCAGTACTTC. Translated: CASSTWRAGTAKNIQYF.

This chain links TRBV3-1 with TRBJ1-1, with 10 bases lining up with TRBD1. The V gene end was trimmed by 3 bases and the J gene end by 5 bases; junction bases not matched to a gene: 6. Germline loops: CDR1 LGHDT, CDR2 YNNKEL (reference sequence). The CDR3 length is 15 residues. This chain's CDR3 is CASSHLGQGRTEAFF. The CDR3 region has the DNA TGTGCCAGCAGCCATCTGGGACAGGGGAGGACTGAAGCTTTCTTT.

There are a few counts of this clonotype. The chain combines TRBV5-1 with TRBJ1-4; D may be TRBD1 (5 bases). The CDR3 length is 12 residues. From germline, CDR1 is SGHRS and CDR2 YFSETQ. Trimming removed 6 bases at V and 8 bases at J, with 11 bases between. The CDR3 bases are TGCGCCAGCAAACGGGAGGGGGAAAAACTGTTTTTT. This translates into CASKREGEKLFF.

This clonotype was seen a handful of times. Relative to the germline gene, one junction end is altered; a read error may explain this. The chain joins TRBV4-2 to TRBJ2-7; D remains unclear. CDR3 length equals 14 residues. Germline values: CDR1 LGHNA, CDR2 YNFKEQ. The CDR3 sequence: CASSQDAHLDEQYF. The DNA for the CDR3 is TGTGCCAGCAGCCAAGACGCGCACTTGGACGAACAGTACTTC.

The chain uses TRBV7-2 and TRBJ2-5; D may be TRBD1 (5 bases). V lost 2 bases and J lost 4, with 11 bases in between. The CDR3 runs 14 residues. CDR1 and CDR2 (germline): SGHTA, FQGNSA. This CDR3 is CASSLPRVGETQYF. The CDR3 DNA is TGTGCCAGCAGCTTACCCAGGGTAGGAGAGACCCAGTACTTC.

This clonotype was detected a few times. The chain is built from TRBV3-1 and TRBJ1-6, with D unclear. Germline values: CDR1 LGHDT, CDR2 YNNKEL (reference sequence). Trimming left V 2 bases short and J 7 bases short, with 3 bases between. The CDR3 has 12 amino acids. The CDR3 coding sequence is TGTGCCAGCAGCCAACTGAATTCACCCCTCCACTTT. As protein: CASSQLNSPLHF.

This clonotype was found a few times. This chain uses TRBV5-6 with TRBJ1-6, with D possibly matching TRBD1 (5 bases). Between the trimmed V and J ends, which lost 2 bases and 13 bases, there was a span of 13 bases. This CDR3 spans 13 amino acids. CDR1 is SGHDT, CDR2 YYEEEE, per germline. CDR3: CASSFRAGGPLHF. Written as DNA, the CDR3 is TGTGCCAGCAGCTTCAGGGCTGGGGGGCCCCTCCACTTT.

This chain's CDR3 is CASSLAQGGNEQFF. As DNA, the CDR3 is TGCGCCAGCAGCTTGGCACAGGGGGGCAATGAGCAGTTCTTC. The rearrangement joins TRBV5-1 to TRBJ2-1; 8 bases line up with TRBD1. Germline V gives CDR1 SGHRS, CDR2 YFSETQ. This CDR3 is 14 amino acids long. V shed 0 bases, J shed 6 bases, and the junction held 2 bases outside the gene matches.

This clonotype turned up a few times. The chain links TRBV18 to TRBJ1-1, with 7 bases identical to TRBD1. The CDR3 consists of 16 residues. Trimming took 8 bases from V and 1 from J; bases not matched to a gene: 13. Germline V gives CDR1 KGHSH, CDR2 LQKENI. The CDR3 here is CASQPTPGQRNTEAFF. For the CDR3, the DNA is TGTGCCAGCCAACCCACCCCGGGACAGAGGAACACTGAAGCTTTCTTT.

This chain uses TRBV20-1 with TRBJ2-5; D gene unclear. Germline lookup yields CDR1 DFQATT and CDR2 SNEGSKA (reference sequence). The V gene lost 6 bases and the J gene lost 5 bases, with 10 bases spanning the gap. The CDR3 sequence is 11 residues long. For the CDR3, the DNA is TGCAGTGCGCCGAAAGGGGAGACCCAGTACTTC. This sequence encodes CSAPKGETQYF.

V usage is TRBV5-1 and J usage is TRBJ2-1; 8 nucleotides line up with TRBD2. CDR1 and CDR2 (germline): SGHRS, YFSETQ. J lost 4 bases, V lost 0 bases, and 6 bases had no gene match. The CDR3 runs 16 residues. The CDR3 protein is CASSLERTSGYNEQFF. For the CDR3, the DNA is TGCGCCAGCAGCTTGGAGCGCACTAGCGGTTACAATGAGCAGTTCTTC.

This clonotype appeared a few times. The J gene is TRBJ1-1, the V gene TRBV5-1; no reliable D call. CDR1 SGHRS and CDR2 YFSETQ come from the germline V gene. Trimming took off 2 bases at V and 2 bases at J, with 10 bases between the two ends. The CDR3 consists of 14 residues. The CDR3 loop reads CASSLISRNTEAFF. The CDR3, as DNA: TGCGCCAGCAGCTTAATCAGCCGCAACACTGAAGCTTTCTTT.

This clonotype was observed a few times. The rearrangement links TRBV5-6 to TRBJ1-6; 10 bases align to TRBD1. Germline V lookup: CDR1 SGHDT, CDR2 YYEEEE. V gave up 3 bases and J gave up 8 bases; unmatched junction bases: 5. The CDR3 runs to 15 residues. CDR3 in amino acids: CASSSWDRGDSPLHF. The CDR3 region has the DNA TGTGCCAGCAGCTCCTGGGACAGGGGAGATTCACCCCTCCACTTT.

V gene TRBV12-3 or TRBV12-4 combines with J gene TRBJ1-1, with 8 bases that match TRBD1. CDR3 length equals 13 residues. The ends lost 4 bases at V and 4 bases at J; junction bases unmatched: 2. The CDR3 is CASSWTGSTEAFF. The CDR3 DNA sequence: TGTGCCAGCAGTTGGACAGGGAGCACTGAAGCTTTCTTT.

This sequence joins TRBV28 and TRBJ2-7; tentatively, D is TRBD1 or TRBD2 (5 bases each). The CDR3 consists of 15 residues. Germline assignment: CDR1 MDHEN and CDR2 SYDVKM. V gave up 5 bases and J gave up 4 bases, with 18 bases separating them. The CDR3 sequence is CASSEQEAIFYEQYV. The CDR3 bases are TGTGCCAGCAGTGAACAGGAGGCCATATTTTACGAGCAGTACGTC.

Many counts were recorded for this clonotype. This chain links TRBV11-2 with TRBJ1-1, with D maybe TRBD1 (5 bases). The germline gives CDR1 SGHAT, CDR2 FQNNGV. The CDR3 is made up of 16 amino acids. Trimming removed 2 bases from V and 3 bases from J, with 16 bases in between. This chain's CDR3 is CASSLSGGRRYTEAFF. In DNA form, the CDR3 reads TGTGCCAGCAGCTTAAGTGGGGGTCGGCGCTACACTGAAGCTTTCTTT.

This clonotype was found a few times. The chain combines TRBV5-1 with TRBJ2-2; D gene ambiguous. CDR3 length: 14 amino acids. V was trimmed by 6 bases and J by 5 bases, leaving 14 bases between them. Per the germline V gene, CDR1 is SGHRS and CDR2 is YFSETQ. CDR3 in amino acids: CASKGSVSTGELFF. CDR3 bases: TGCGCCAGCAAGGGAAGCGTTTCGACCGGGGAGCTGTTTTTT. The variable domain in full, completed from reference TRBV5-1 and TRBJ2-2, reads KAGVTQTPRYLIKTRGQQVTLSCSPISGHRSVSWYQQTPGQGLQFLFEYFSETQRNKGNFPGRFSGRQFSNSRSEMNVSTLELGDSALYLCASKGSVSTGELFFGEGSRLTVL.

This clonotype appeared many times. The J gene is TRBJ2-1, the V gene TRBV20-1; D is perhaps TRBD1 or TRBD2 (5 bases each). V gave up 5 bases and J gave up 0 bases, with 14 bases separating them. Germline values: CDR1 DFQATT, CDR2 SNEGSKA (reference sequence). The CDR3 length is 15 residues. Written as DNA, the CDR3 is TGCAGTGCTTATCCTCCGGGACGCTCCTACAATGAGCAGTTCTTC. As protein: CSAYPPGRSYNEQFF.

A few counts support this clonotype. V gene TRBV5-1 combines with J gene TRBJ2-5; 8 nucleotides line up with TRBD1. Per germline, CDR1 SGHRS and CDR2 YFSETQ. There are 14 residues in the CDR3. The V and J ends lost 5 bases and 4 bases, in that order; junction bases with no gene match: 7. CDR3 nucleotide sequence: TGCGCCAGCAGTTTGCCTACAGGGGGAGAGACCCAGTACTTC. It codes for CASSLPTGGETQYF.

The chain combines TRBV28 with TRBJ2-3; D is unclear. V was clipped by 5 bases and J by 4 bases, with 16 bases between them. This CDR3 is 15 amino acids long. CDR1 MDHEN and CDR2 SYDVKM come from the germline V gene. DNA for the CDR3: TGTGCCAGCAGTCCCGGTTCTAAATGGGCAGATACGCAGTATTTT. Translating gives CASSPGSKWADTQYF.

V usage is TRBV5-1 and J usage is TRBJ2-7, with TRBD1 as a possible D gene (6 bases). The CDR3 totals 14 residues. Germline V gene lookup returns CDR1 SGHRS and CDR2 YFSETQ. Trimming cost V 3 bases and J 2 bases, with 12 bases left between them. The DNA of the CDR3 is TGCGCCAGCAGCTGGGGGCCCCCACCCTACGAGCAGTACGTC. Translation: CASSWGPPPYEQYV.

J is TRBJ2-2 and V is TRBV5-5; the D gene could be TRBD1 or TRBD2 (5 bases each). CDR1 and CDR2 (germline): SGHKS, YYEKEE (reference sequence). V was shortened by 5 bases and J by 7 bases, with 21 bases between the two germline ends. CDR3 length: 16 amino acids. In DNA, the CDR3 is TGTGCCAGCAGGCGAGCCGGGACCACAGCCGACGGGGAGCTGTTTTTT. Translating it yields CASRRAGTTADGELFF.